This T cell receptor beta chain was identified in a study of T-cell memory formation after mild COVID-19. The wider study: There were largely donor-specific TCR clusters. Overall study results and limits: Later expanders leaned CD4+, whereas clones that contracted between day 15 and 85 were balanced CD4/CD8. For second-wave clones that peaked at day 37, SARS-CoV-2 specificity went unverified.

This clonotype was counted many times. The antigen is unknown. Libraries for TCRalpha and TCRbeta carried sample barcodes and unique molecular identifiers via 5'RACE. TCRdb passed the 5' RACE reads through MiXCR, listing each CDR3 protein once. The sample carries approximately 300,000 distinct CDR3 sequences, roughly 8.2% recorded once. The germline V gene has CDR1 DFQATT and CDR2 SNEGSKA (reference sequence). V lost 6 bases and J lost 2, with 16 bases in between. The CDR3 extends over 14 amino acids. The chain couples TRBV20-1 to TRBJ1-2; a weak D match, TRBD1 (5 bases). Sequencing was performed on PBMCs or a T cell subset sorted from them (not recorded which). This receptor was obtained from a man between 18 and 35 years old who had mild COVID-19 (a few samples of this study predate the infection). Cell type and time point are not known. This CDR3 is CSATSGDRNYGYTF. CDR3 coding DNA: TGCAGTGCAACCTCGGGGGACCGGAACTATGGCTACACCTTC.